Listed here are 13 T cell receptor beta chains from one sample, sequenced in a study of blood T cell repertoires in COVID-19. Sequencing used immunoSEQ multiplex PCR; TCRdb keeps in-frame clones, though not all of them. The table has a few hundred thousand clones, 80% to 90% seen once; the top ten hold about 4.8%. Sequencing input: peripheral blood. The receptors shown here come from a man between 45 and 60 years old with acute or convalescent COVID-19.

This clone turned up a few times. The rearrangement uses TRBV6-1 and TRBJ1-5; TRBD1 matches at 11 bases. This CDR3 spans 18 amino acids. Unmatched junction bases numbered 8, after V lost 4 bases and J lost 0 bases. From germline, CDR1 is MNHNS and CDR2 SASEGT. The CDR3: CASSAMDRGLFSNQPQHF. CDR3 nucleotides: TGTGCCAGCAGTGCCATGGACAGGGGGCTTTTTAGCAATCAGCCCCAGCATTTT.

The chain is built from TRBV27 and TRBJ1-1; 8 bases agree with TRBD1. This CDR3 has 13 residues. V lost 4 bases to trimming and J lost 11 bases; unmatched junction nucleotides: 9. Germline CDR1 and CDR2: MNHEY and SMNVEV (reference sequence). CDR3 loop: CASSSTGVMGAFF. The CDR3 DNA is TGTGCCAGCAGTTCGACAGGGGTAATGGGGGCTTTCTTT.

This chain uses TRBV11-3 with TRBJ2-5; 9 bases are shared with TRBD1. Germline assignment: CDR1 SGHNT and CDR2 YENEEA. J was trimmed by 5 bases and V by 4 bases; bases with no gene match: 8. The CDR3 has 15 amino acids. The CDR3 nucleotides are TGTGCCAGCAGCTCCGGTGGGACAGGGATGGAGACCCAGTACTTC. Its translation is CASSSGGTGMETQYF.

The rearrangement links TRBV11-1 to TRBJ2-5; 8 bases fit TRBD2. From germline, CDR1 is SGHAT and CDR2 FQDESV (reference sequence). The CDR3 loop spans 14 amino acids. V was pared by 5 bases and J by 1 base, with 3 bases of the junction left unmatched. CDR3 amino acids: CASSPGRGQETQYF. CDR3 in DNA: TGTGCCAGCAGCCCCGGGAGGGGCCAAGAGACCCAGTACTTC.

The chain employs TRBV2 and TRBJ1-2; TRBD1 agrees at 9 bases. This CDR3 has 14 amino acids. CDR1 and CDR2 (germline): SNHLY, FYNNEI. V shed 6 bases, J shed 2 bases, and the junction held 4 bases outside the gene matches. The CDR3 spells CASRGTGRNYGYTF. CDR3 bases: TGTGCCAGCAGGGGGACAGGGAGAAACTATGGCTACACCTTC.

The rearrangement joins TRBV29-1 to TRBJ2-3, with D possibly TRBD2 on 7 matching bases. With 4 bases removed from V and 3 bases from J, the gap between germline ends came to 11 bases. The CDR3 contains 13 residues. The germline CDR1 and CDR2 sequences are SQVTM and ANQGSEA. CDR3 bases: TGCAGCGTTGGAGGGGGGGAGACAGATACGCAGTATTTT. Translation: CSVGGGETDTQYF.

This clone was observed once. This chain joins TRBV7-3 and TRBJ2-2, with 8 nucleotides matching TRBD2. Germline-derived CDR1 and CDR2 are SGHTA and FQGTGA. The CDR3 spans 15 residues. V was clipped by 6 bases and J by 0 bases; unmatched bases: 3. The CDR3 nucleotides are TGTGCCAGCAGAGCGGGGGATTCGAACACCGGGGAGCTGTTTTTT. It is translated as CASRAGDSNTGELFF.

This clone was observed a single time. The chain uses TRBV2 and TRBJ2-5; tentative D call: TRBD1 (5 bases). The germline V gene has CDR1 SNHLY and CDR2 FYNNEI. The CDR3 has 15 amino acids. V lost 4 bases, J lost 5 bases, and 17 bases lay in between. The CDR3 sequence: CASSVGEAPWETQYF. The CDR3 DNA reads TGTGCCAGCAGTGTAGGGGAAGCTCCCTGGGAGACCCAGTACTTC.

CDR3 coding DNA: TGTGCCAGTAGTACGGGACAGGGGTACGGAAACACCATATATTTT. This gives the protein CASSTGQGYGNTIYF. The chain recombines TRBV19 with TRBJ1-3; TRBD1 aligns across 10 bases. CDR1 and CDR2 from the germline V gene are LNHDA and SQIVND (reference sequence). J gave up 4 bases and V 4 bases, and 4 bases lay outside the gene matches. The CDR3 consists of 15 residues.

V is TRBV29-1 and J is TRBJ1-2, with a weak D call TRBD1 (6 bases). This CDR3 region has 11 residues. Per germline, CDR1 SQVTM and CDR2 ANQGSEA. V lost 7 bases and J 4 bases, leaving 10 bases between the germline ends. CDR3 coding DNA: TGCAGCGCCGCAGGGGTCTATGGCTACACCTTC. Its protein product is CSAAGVYGYTF.

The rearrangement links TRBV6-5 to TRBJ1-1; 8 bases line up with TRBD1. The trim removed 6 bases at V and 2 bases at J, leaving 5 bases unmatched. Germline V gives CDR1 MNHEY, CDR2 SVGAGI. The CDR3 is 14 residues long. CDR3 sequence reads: CASRKGQANTEAFF. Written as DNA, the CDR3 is TGTGCCAGCAGGAAGGGACAGGCCAACACTGAAGCTTTCTTT.

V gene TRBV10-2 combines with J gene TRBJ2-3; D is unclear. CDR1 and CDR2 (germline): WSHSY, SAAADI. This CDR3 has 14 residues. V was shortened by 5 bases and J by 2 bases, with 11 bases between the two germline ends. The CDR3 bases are TGCGCCAGCAGTTCTAGGTTTTCCACAGATACGCAGTATTTT. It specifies CASSSRFSTDTQYF.

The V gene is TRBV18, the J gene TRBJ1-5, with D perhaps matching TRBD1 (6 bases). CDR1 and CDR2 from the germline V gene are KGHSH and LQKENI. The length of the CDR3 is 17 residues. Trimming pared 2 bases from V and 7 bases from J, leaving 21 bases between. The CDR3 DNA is TGTGCCAGCTCACCAGCAGCAATGACAGGCTCAGGCCAGCCCCAGCATTTT. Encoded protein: CASSPAAMTGSGQPQHF.